This T cell receptor (beta chain) stems from a study of T cell responses to AZD1222 COVID-19 vaccine. The CDR3 extends over 13 amino acids. CDR1 and CDR2 from the germline V gene are SGHAT and FQNNGV. Between the trimmed V and J ends, which lost 1 base and 5 bases, there was a span of 7 bases. Study-wide results and caveats: Spike-wide coverage was observed for vaccine-associated CD4 TCRs, with dominant responses at 160-218 and 743-854.

Method: immunoSEQ multiplex PCR; TCRdb's copy keeps in-frame clones and lacks some. The table lists 70,000 to 95,000 clones, roughly nine tenths of them singletons. Worth noting for this clone: Its antigen is not known.

The rearrangement uses TRBV11-2 and TRBJ2-3; perhaps TRBD2 as D (6 bases). Specimen: peripheral blood, collected on day 0 of MenACWY control vaccination. The receptor was isolated from an adult in good health. CDR3 nucleotides: TGTGCCAGCAGCTTAGCGGGGGAAGATACGCAGTATTTT. It translates to CASSLAGEDTQYF.